The clone carrying this T cell receptor (beta chain) was picked up a small number of times. TCRdb reanalysed the 5' RACE reads using MiXCR and keeps one entry per CDR3 protein. This sample has 68,000 or so distinct CDR3 sequences, with 12% found just once. These data are taken from a study of early T cells in non-severe SARS-CoV-2 infection. Study summary: Investigators sequenced bulk RNA drawn from unsorted whole blood, and chains remained unpaired.

Sequencing was done on a sample of whole blood. The source of this sequence is an adult who was a healthcare worker with PCR-confirmed SARS-CoV-2 infection or an uninfected control (not recorded which).

As DNA, the CDR3 is TGTGCCAGCAGCCCCGGGGGACAGGTCTATGGCTACACCTTC. Translating it yields CASSPGGQVYGYTF. The rearrangement joins TRBV6-5 to TRBJ1-2, with 8 bases that match TRBD1. The CDR3 is 14 amino acids. V lost 6 bases to trimming and J lost 4 bases; unmatched junction nucleotides: 7. CDR1 and CDR2 (germline): MNHEY, SVGAGI.